Below, 13 T cell receptor beta chains from the same sample are listed, as sequenced in a study of T cell responses to AZD1222 COVID-19 vaccine. Produced via immunoSEQ multiplex PCR; TCRdb's table is partial and in-frame only. The table has around 97,000 clones, 91% seen once; the top ten hold under 50%. Sequencing used peripheral blood, obtained on day 0 of AZD1222 vaccination. The receptors derive from an adult in good health.

This clone showed up just a few times. The chain couples TRBV28 to TRBJ1-5; tentative D call: TRBD1 (5 bases). V lost 2 bases, J lost 0 bases, and 11 bases lay in between. The CDR3 contains 16 residues. CDR1 is MDHEN, CDR2 SYDVKM, per germline. CDR3 loop: CASSLSEGVSNQPQHF. As DNA, the CDR3 is TGTGCCAGCAGTTTAAGCGAAGGGGTTAGCAATCAGCCCCAGCATTTT.

The chain links TRBV6-1 to TRBJ2-2; the D is unclear. Germline V lookup: CDR1 MNHNS, CDR2 SASEGT. The CDR3 runs to 15 residues. The V gene lost 2 bases and the J gene lost 1 base, with 8 bases spanning the gap. CDR3 region: CASSERQMNTGELFF. The DNA of the CDR3 is TGTGCCAGCAGTGAAAGGCAAATGAACACCGGGGAGCTGTTTTTT.

The chain carries TRBV4-3 and TRBJ2-7; D tentatively reads TRBD1 or TRBD2 (6 bases each). V was pared by 0 bases and J by 4 bases, with 10 bases between. The length of the CDR3 is 14 residues. Germline V gene lookup returns CDR1 LGHNA and CDR2 YSLEER. The CDR3 coding sequence is TGCGCCAGCAGCCAAGAGTGGGGGGCGTACGAGCAGTACTTC. It codes for CASSQEWGAYEQYF.

V gene TRBV21-1 combines with J gene TRBJ1-2. TRBV21-1 is designated a pseudogene. CDR3 length: 13 residues. The chain's CDR3 is CASSLGGNYGYTF. The CDR3 DNA sequence: TGTGCCAGCAGCTTAGGGGGGAACTATGGCTACACCTTC.

The chain employs TRBV6-2 or TRBV6-3 and TRBJ2-7; D remains ambiguous. Germline loops: CDR1 MNHEY, CDR2 SVGEGT. The CDR3 covers 17 residues. V was pared by 2 bases and J by 0 bases, with 17 bases between. The CDR3 spells CASSYHHPTYGSYEQYF. The CDR3 DNA reads as TGTGCCAGCAGTTACCACCACCCAACATACGGCTCCTACGAGCAGTACTTC.

The chain couples TRBV4-1 to TRBJ2-5; D gene unclear. CDR3 length equals 15 residues. Looked up from germline, CDR1 is MGHRA and CDR2 is YSYEKL. V was clipped by 1 base and J by 1 base, with 10 bases between them. CDR3 residues: CASSQGLLVQETQYF. DNA of the CDR3: TGCGCCAGCAGCCAAGGCCTTCTAGTCCAAGAGACCCAGTACTTC.

This clone occurred once. This chain links TRBV6-5 with TRBJ2-5, with D possibly matching TRBD1 (5 bases). Between the trimmed V and J ends, which lost 2 bases and 3 bases, there was a span of 10 bases. The CDR3 totals 14 residues. Per the germline V gene, CDR1 is MNHEY and CDR2 is SVGAGI. DNA for the CDR3: TGTGCCAGCAGTTACGCTGACAGTAAAGAGACCCAGTACTTC. Its translation: CASSYADSKETQYF.

The V and J genes are TRBV5-1 and TRBJ2-7, with D possibly TRBD1 on 6 matching bases. V shed 4 bases and J shed 2 bases, with 10 bases lying between them. The length of the CDR3 is 13 residues. Germline V gene sequence: CDR1 SGHRS, CDR2 YFSETQ. CDR3 sequence reads: CASSTGQTYEQYF. CDR3 in DNA: TGCGCCAGCAGCACCGGACAGACCTACGAGCAGTACTTC.

The count of this clone is one. The CDR3 region is CASSEGFTSSTLYEQYF. CDR3 DNA: TGTGCCAGCAGTGAAGGGTTCACATCGTCTACCCTCTACGAGCAGTACTTC. The chain uses TRBV6-1 and TRBJ2-7; D ambiguous. Trimming took off 1 base at V and 3 bases at J, with 19 bases between the two ends. CDR1 is MNHNS and CDR2 is SASEGT in the germline V gene. The CDR3 spans 17 residues.

The CDR3 DNA reads as TGTGCCAGCAGTGATCGTAGGATGAACACTGAAGCTTTCTTT. Protein: CASSDRRMNTEAFF. The chain joins TRBV7-8 to TRBJ1-1; D unresolved. The V end was cut by 6 bases, the J end by 0 bases, with 11 bases between. The germline gives CDR1 SGHVS, CDR2 FQNEAQ. The CDR3 length is 14 residues.

The genes are TRBV7-9 and TRBJ1-1; D unclear. This CDR3 has 11 residues. Germline V gene data show CDR1 as SEHNR and CDR2 as FQNEAQ (reference sequence). Trimming removed 5 bases at V and 8 bases at J, with 9 bases between. The CDR3 loop is CASSPTAEAFF. The CDR3 DNA sequence: TGTGCCAGCAGCCCCACCGCAGAAGCTTTCTTT. Filled out from reference TRBV7-9 and TRBJ1-1, the complete variable domain reads DTGVSQNPRHKITKRGQNVTFRCDPISEHNRLYWYRQTLGQGPEFLTYFQNEAQLEKSRLLSDRFSAERPKGSFSTLEIQRTEQGDSAMYLCASSPTAEAFFGQGTRLTVV.

The chain couples TRBV10-3 to TRBJ1-3, with D unclear. CDR1 is ENHRY, CDR2 SYGVKD, per germline. The CDR3 is 16 residues long. The V gene lost 0 bases and the J gene lost 0 bases, with 9 bases spanning the gap. The CDR3 DNA is TGTGCCATCAGTGAGTCGGGGAGAGTCTCTGGAAACACCATATATTTT. Its translation: CAISESGRVSGNTIYF.

The V and J genes are TRBV10-3 and TRBJ2-7; 12 bases are shared with TRBD1. The CDR3 extends over 15 amino acids. Trimming cost V 3 bases and J 3 bases; bases outside gene matches: 3. The germline CDR1 and CDR2 sequences are ENHRY and SYGVKD. For the CDR3, the DNA is TGTGCCATCAGTGACGGGACAGGGGGCGTCTACGAGCAGTACTTC. It is translated as CAISDGTGGVYEQYF.